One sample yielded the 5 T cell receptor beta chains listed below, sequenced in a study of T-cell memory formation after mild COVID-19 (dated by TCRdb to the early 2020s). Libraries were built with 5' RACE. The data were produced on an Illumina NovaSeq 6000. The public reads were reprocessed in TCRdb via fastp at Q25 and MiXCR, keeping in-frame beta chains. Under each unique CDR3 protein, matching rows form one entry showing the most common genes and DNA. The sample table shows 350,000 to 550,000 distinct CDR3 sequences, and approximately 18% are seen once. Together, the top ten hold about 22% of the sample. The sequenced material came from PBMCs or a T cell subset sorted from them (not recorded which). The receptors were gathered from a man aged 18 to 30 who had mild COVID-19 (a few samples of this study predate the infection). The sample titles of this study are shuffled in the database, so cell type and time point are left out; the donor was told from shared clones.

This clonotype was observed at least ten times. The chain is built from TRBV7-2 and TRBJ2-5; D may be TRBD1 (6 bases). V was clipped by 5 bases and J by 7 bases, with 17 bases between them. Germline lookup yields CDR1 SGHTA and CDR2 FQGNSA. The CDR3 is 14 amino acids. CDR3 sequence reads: CASSPGVPRGTQYF. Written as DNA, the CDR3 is TGTGCCAGCAGCCCAGGGGTCCCTCGGGGGACCCAGTACTTC. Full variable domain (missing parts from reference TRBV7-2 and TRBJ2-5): GAGVSQSPSNKVTEKGKDVELRCDPISGHTALYWYRQSLGQGLEFLIYFQGNSAPDKSGLPSDRFSAERTGGSVSTLTIQRTQQEDSAVYLCASSPGVPRGTQYFGPGTRLLVL.

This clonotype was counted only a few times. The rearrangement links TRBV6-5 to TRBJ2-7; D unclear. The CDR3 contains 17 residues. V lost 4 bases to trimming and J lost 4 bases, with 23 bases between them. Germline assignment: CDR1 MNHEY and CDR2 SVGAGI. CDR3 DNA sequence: TGTGCCAGCAGTTTTGTTAAGGCCGGTAAGAATTCTTACGAGCAGTACGTC. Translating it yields CASSFVKAGKNSYEQYV.

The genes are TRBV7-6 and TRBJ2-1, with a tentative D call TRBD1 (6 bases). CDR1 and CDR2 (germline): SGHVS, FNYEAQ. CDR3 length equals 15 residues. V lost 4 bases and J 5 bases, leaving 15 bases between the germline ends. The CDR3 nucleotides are TGTGCCAGCAGCTCAGCAGGGGCCGCCCACAATGAGCAGTTCTTC. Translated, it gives CASSSAGAAHNEQFF.

As DNA, the CDR3 is TGCGCCAGCAGCCCCCTCAGCGGCGGGCTGAACACTGAAGCTTTCTTT. It codes for CASSPLSGGLNTEAFF. The rearrangement links TRBV5-1 to TRBJ1-1; D is unresolved. The V end was cut by 4 bases, the J end by 0 bases, with 16 bases between. CDR1 SGHRS and CDR2 YFSETQ come from the germline V gene. CDR3 size: 16 residues.

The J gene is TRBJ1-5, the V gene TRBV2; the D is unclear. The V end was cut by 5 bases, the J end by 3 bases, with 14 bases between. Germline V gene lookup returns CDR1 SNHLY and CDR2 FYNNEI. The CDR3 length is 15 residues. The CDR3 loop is CASSKDKGSNQPQHF. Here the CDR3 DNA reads TGTGCCAGCAGTAAAGACAAGGGCTCCAATCAGCCCCAGCATTTT. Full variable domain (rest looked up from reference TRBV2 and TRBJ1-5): EPEVTQTPSHQVTQMGQEVILRCVPISNHLYFYWYRQILGQKVEFLVSFYNNEISEKSEIFDDQFSVERPDGSNFTLKIRSTKLEDSAMYFCASSKDKGSNQPQHFGDGTRLSIL.